This T cell receptor beta chain was captured by sequencing in a study of blood T cell repertoires in COVID-19. Study summary: The origin of the acute and convalescent COVID-19 samples was the United States, Italy and Spain.

The table lists this clone with a count of one. How the authors handled the data: How many nucleated cells were present was estimated from reference gene primer amplification. Method: immunoSEQ multiplex PCR; TCRdb's copy keeps in-frame clones and lacks some. For V, J and clone size, that table is used; D and trimming come from the DNA. The data hold a few hundred thousand clones, with approximately 88% observed a single time. Sequencing used peripheral blood. The clonotype was recovered from a man younger than 35 who had recovered from COVID-19.

The CDR3 loop reads CASSPGGGYTF. CDR3 DNA sequence: TGTGCCAGCAGCCCGGGTGGTGGCTACACCTTC. The chain has TRBV3-1 (or the pseudogene TRBV3-2) and TRBJ1-2; D gene ambiguous. CDR1 and CDR2 from the germline V gene are LGHDT and YNNKEL (reference sequence). The CDR3 is 11 amino acids. The ends were cut back, 4 bases at V and 7 bases at J, with 7 bases in the middle.